These 11 T cell receptor beta chains were all obtained from the same sample, sequenced in a study of T cell responses to AZD1222 COVID-19 vaccine. Clones were read by immunoSEQ multiplex PCR, and TCRdb kept only the in-frame ones, dropping some. The table lists 160,000 or so clones, around nine tenths of them singletons. Here the sequenced sample was peripheral blood, taken on day 0 of AZD1222 vaccination. The receptor source for this set is an adult in good health.

The V and J genes are TRBV10-1 and TRBJ1-1; D unclear. V lost 5 bases to trimming and J lost 4 bases, with 14 bases between them. Germline V gene sequence: CDR1 WNHNN, CDR2 SYGVQD (reference sequence). The CDR3 runs 14 residues. In nucleotides, the CDR3 is TGCGCCAGCAGTTCGGTAGAGGGAGGCACTGAAGCTTTCTTT. Its translation: CASSSVEGGTEAFF.

The chain joins TRBV7-9 to TRBJ1-3; TRBD1 aligns across 11 bases. Germline lookup yields CDR1 SEHNR and CDR2 FQNEAQ (reference sequence). This CDR3 has 16 residues. Losses at the gene ends were 4 bases for V and 4 bases for J; bases not matched to a gene: 6. CDR3 coding DNA: TGTGCCAGCAGCTCAAGTCGGACAGGGGGCGGAAACACCATATATTTT. It is translated as CASSSSRTGGGNTIYF.

The chain is built from TRBV6-5 and TRBJ1-5; D is unresolved. Looked up from germline, CDR1 is MNHEY and CDR2 is SVGAGI. The CDR3 contains 14 residues. The V end was cut by 7 bases, the J end by 1 base, with 11 bases between. Here the CDR3 DNA reads TGTGCCAGCAATAATAAGGGAAGCAATCAGCCCCAGCATTTT. The encoded protein is CASNNKGSNQPQHF.

J is TRBJ1-2 and V is TRBV18; no clear D gene. Deletions cut 2 bases from V and 6 bases from J, with 7 bases between. The CDR3 extends over 12 amino acids. CDR1 is KGHSH, CDR2 LQKENI, per germline. The CDR3 sequence is CASSPVVDGYTF. CDR3 in DNA: TGTGCCAGCTCACCAGTAGTCGATGGCTACACCTTC.

V usage is TRBV5-1 and J usage is TRBJ1-2; TRBD1 agrees at 7 bases. The CDR3 extends over 16 amino acids. J gave up 8 bases and V 3 bases, and 16 bases lay outside the gene matches. The germline CDR1 and CDR2 sequences are SGHRS and YFSETQ. Written as DNA, the CDR3 is TGCGCCAGCAGCTCCGACAGGGTGTCCCCCCCTAGAGGCTACACCTTC. This encodes CASSSDRVSPPRGYTF.

The chain has TRBV19 and TRBJ2-1; 9 positions agree with TRBD2. The J segment lost 9 bases and the V segment lost 7 bases, leaving 13 bases of the junction unmatched. CDR1 and CDR2 (germline): LNHDA, SQIVND (reference sequence). This CDR3 is built from 15 residues. CDR3 in amino acids: CASTHPGLAGAEQFF. For the CDR3, the DNA is TGTGCCAGTACCCACCCGGGACTAGCAGGGGCTGAGCAGTTCTTC. The full variable domain, in which reference TRBV19 and TRBJ2-1 provide the parts outside the CDR3, is DGGITQSPKYLFRKEGQNVTLSCEQNLNHDAMYWYRQDPGQGLRLIYYSQIVNDFQKGDIAEGYSVSREKKESFPLTVTSAQKNPTAFYLCASTHPGLAGAEQFFGPGTRLTVL.

The rearrangement uses TRBV4-1 and TRBJ2-2; D uncertain. Trimming stripped 3 bases from V and 5 bases from J, with 4 bases between. This CDR3 comprises 12 residues. CDR1 is MGHRA, CDR2 YSYEKL, per germline. Here the CDR3 reads CASSHSTGELFF. The CDR3 region has the DNA TGCGCCAGCAGCCATTCTACCGGGGAGCTGTTTTTT.

The genes are TRBV5-6 and TRBJ2-3; the D is unclear. Germline values: CDR1 SGHDT, CDR2 YYEEEE. Trimming took off 10 bases at V and 6 bases at J, with 18 bases between the two ends. This CDR3 region has 13 residues. Here the CDR3 DNA reads TGTGCCTCGCGGCGGCCTGGTGGGGATACGCAGTATTTT. It translates to CASRRPGGDTQYF.

This clone was counted only a few times. This chain links TRBV6-5 with TRBJ1-2; D not resolved. With 3 bases removed from V and 3 bases from J, the gap between germline ends came to 8 bases. CDR3 length: 13 amino acids. The germline V gene encodes CDR1 MNHEY and CDR2 SVGAGI. CDR3 residues: CASSYGQDYGYTF. CDR3 DNA sequence: TGTGCCAGCAGTTATGGGCAGGACTATGGCTACACCTTC.

The V and J genes are TRBV9 and TRBJ1-1; D remains unclear. Trimming removed 0 bases at V and 4 bases at J, with 7 bases between. The CDR3 extends over 13 amino acids. CDR1 and CDR2 (germline): SGDLS, YYNGEE. The CDR3 loop reads CASSVAVGTEAFF. Here the CDR3 DNA reads TGTGCCAGCAGCGTAGCAGTGGGCACTGAAGCTTTCTTT.

The V gene is TRBV11-2, the J gene TRBJ1-1; D gene ambiguous. Trimming took off 3 bases at V and 8 bases at J, with 13 bases between the two ends. The CDR3 runs to 13 residues. CDR1 and CDR2 from the germline V gene are SGHAT and FQNNGV. CDR3 DNA: TGTGCCAGCAGCTTCACTGACGGGGAGGAAGCTTTCTTT. Translation gives CASSFTDGEEAFF.